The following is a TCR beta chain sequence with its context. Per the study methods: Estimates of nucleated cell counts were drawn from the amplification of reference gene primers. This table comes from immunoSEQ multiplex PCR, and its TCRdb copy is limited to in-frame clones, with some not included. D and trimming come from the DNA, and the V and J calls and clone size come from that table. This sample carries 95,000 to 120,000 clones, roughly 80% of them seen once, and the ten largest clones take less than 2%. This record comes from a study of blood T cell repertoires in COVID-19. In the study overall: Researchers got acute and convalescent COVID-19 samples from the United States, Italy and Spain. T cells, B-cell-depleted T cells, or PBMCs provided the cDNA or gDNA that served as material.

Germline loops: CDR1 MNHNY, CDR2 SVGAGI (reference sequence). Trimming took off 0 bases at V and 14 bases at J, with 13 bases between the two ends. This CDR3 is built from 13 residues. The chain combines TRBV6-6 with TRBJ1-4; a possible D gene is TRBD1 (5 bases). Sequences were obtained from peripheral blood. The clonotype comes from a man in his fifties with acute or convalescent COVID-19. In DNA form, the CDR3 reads TGTGCCAGCAGTTACTCACGTCCGGGGGGTCTGTTTTTT. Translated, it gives CASSYSRPGGLFF.